These 17 T cell receptor beta chains originate from one sample sequenced in a study of blood T cell repertoires in COVID-19. Profiling relied on immunoSEQ multiplex PCR, and the TCRdb table lists in-frame clones only, not all of them. Of a few hundred thousand clones detected, around 85% appear once; the ten largest clones hold approximately 19%. The sample taken for sequencing was PBMCs or T cells enriched from blood (not recorded which). The receptors stem from a man aged 40-49 years who had recovered from COVID-19.

The V call is TRBV7-2, the J call TRBJ2-7, with 10 bases identical to TRBD2. The CDR3 totals 15 residues. The ends lost 4 bases at V and 6 bases at J; junction bases unmatched: 9. From germline, CDR1 is SGHTA and CDR2 FQGNSA. The CDR3 DNA is TGTGCCAGCAGCTCGCTAGCGGGAGTAATGGGCGAGCAGTACTTC. Translating it yields CASSSLAGVMGEQYF.

This chain links TRBV24-1 with TRBJ2-3; possibly TRBD1 for D (5 bases). The V gene's germline CDR1 is KGHDR and CDR2 SFDVKD. V lost 3 bases and J 0 bases, leaving 21 bases between the germline ends. The CDR3 is made up of 19 amino acids. The CDR3 is CATSDTGARSESSTDTQYF. The CDR3 bases are TGTGCCACCAGTGATACAGGTGCCCGTTCGGAGTCTAGCACAGATACGCAGTATTTT.

V gene TRBV2 combines with J gene TRBJ1-2; no definite D call. CDR1 SNHLY and CDR2 FYNNEI come from the germline V gene. This CDR3 has 12 residues. V gave up 6 bases and J gave up 10 bases, with 15 bases separating them. The CDR3 DNA is TGTGCCAGCAGGACAACGGCAGGTCCCTACACCTTC. Protein sequence: CASRTTAGPYTF.

This clone has a single count. The rearrangement joins TRBV7-3 to TRBJ1-3, with D possibly matching TRBD1 (5 bases). CDR3 size: 13 residues. V was clipped by 3 bases and J by 4 bases, with 7 bases between them. Germline V CDR1 and CDR2: SGHTA, FQGTGA. The CDR3 sequence is CASSLTAGNTIYF. The CDR3, as DNA: TGTGCCAGCAGCTTGACAGCCGGAAACACCATATATTTT.

The chain links TRBV5-1 to TRBJ2-7; perhaps TRBD1 as D (5 bases). This CDR3 contains 15 residues. Trimming left V 0 bases short and J 6 bases short, with 16 bases between. CDR1 and CDR2 from the germline V gene are SGHRS and YFSETQ. CDR3 amino acids: CASSLVQAIFSEQYF. The CDR3 bases are TGCGCCAGCAGCTTGGTACAGGCGATCTTCTCCGAGCAGTACTTC.

This clone was counted a few times. This same CDR3 is encoded by further DNA sequences in the sample. The chain employs TRBV9 and TRBJ1-4; D perhaps matches TRBD1 (5 bases). CDR3 length: 14 amino acids. CDR1 and CDR2 from the germline V gene are SGDLS and YYNGEE. The ends were cut back, 0 bases at V and 7 bases at J, with 10 bases in the middle. The CDR3 here is CASSVGQGFEKLFF. Here the CDR3 DNA reads TGTGCCAGCAGCGTAGGGCAGGGTTTTGAAAAACTGTTTTTT.

The table lists this clone with a few counts. The chain recombines TRBV5-3 with TRBJ2-1; the match to TRBD1 covers 10 bases. TRBV5-3 is treated as an ORF (open reading frame) with a function not yet certain. This CDR3 is built from 14 residues. J was trimmed by 9 bases and V by 7 bases; bases with no gene match: 10. Written as DNA, the CDR3 is TGTGCCAGAGGGGGGACAGGGGCATATTCTGAGCAGTTCTTC. The encoded protein is CARGGTGAYSEQFF.

The J gene is TRBJ1-5, the V gene TRBV30, with D maybe TRBD1 (5 bases). This CDR3 comprises 13 residues. V was shortened by 7 bases and J by 1 base, with 11 bases between the two germline ends. CDR1 is GTSNPN and CDR2 is SVGIG in the germline V gene (reference sequence). This CDR3 reads CAFSGKSNQPQHF. CDR3 DNA sequence: TGTGCCTTCTCAGGGAAAAGCAATCAGCCCCAGCATTTT.

This clone was observed a single time. The chain combines TRBV21-1 with TRBJ2-3; the table gives TRBD1 as D, unverified against the DNA. TRBV21-1 is reported as a pseudogene. There are 12 residues in the CDR3. The CDR3 DNA reads TGTGCCAGCTCGGTTGACACGGATACGCAGTATTTT. This sequence encodes CASSVDTDTQYF.

This clone was observed at least ten times. The chain couples TRBV20-1 to TRBJ2-7; D is unresolved. CDR1 DFQATT and CDR2 SNEGSKA come from the germline V gene (reference sequence). V gave up 6 bases and J gave up 2 bases, with 8 bases separating them. This CDR3 contains 11 residues. CDR3 protein: CSAYTPYEQYF. CDR3 nucleotide sequence: TGCAGTGCGTACACCCCCTACGAGCAGTACTTC.

This sequence joins TRBV6-6 and TRBJ2-7, with a possible D match to TRBD1 (5 bases). This CDR3 is built from 13 residues. Trimming shortened V by 6 bases and J by 3 bases, and 12 bases separated the two germline ends. Germline CDR1 MNHNY, CDR2 SVGAGI (reference sequence). The CDR3: CASSTDTDYEQYF. The CDR3 region has the DNA TGTGCCAGCAGCACGGACACGGACTACGAGCAGTACTTC.

The rearrangement joins TRBV29-1 to TRBJ1-1, with a possible D match to TRBD1 (5 bases). V was clipped by 5 bases and J by 11 bases, with 12 bases between them. The V gene's germline CDR1 is SQVTM and CDR2 ANQGSEA. The CDR3 totals 10 residues. CDR3 loop: CSVRGVAAFF. CDR3 nucleotide sequence: TGCAGCGTTCGGGGGGTCGCTGCTTTCTTT.

The genes are TRBV30 and TRBJ1-1; tentatively, D is TRBD1 (6 bases). The CDR3 runs 12 residues. Germline V gene sequence: CDR1 GTSNPN, CDR2 SVGIG (reference sequence). Trimming removed 5 bases from V and 10 bases from J, with 17 bases in between. The CDR3 here is CAWWTVGRGAFF. CDR3 nucleotides: TGTGCCTGGTGGACAGTCGGGAGGGGAGCTTTCTTT. Drawing the rest from reference TRBV30 and TRBJ1-1, the complete variable domain is SQTIHQWPATLVQPVGSPLSLECTVEGTSNPNLYWYRQAAGRGLQLLFYSVGIGQISSEVPQNLSASRPQDRQFILSSKKLLLSDSGFYLCAWWTVGRGAFFGQGTRLTVV.

There are a few counts of this clone. V and J are TRBV5-4 and TRBJ2-1, with TRBD1 identical over 9 bases. Per germline, CDR1 SGHNT and CDR2 YYREEE (reference sequence). V shed 4 bases and J 3 bases; nucleotides not matched to a gene: 5. This CDR3 spans 15 amino acids. The CDR3 DNA is TGTGCCAGCAGCCGGGGGGACAGGGACTACAATGAGCAGTTCTTC. Encoded protein: CASSRGDRDYNEQFF.

V is TRBV6-2 or TRBV6-3 and J is TRBJ2-7; maybe TRBD2 (6 bases). The V end lost 2 bases, the J end lost 7 bases, and 30 bases lay between the germline ends. CDR3 length: 19 residues. Germline CDR1 reads MNHEY; CDR2 reads SVGEGT. The CDR3 region is CASSYRSGRERPNTREQYF. The DNA for the CDR3 is TGTGCCAGCAGTTACCGCTCCGGACGGGAGAGACCAAATACCCGGGAGCAGTACTTC.

The rearrangement joins TRBV19 to TRBJ2-1; D may be TRBD1 (6 bases). Germline assignment: CDR1 LNHDA and CDR2 SQIVND (reference sequence). The CDR3 runs 15 residues. Trimming took 3 bases from V and 4 from J, leaving 13 bases between them. The CDR3 nucleotides are TGTGCCAGTAGTATTAGTGACAGGTGGTACAATGAGCAGTTCTTC. Residues: CASSISDRWYNEQFF.

The V call is TRBV4-1, the J call TRBJ2-1; 9 positions agree with TRBD2. The CDR3 has 14 amino acids. The trim removed 4 bases at V and 6 bases at J, leaving 4 bases unmatched. Germline assignment: CDR1 MGHRA and CDR2 YSYEKL. The CDR3 sequence is CASSPLAGVNEQFF. For the CDR3, the DNA is TGCGCCAGCAGCCCCTTAGCGGGAGTCAATGAGCAGTTCTTC.